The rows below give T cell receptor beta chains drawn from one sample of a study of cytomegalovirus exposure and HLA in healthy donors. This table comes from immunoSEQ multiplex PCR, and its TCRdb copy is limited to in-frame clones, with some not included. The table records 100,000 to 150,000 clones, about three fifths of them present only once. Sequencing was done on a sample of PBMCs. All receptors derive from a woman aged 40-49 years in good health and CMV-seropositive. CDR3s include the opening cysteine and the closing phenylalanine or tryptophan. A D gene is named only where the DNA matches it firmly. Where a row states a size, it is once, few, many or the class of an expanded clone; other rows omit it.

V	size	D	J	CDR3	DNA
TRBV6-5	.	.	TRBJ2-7	CASRSNQDSYEQYF	TGTGCCAGCAGATCCAATCAGGATTCCTACGAGCAGTACTTC
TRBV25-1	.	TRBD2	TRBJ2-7	CASSDAGTSRYEQYF	TGTGCCAGCAGTGATGCCGGGACTAGCCGCTACGAGCAGTACTTC
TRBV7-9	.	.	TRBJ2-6	CASSPHQGAGANVLTF	TGTGCCAGCAGCCCACACCAGGGTGCTGGGGCCAACGTCCTGACTTTC
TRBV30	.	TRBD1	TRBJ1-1	CAWSQGGEAFF	TGTGCCTGGAGTCAGGGGGGTGAAGCTTTCTTT
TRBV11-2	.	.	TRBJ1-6	CASSVNRPSSYNSPLHF	TGTGCCAGCAGTGTCAACAGGCCCAGCTCCTATAATTCACCCCTCCACTTT
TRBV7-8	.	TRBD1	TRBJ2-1	CASSFTTGTESYNEQFF	TGTGCCAGCAGCTTCACCACCGGGACAGAATCCTACAATGAGCAGTTCTTC
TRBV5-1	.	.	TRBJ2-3	CASSLLSTDTQYF	TGCGCCAGCAGCTTGCTAAGCACAGATACGCAGTATTTT
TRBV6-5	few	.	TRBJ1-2	CASSYRDTAAYGYPF	TGTGCCAGCAGTTACCGGGACACAGCGGCCTATGGCTACCCCTTC
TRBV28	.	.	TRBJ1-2	CASSLRGAGGGYTF	TGTGCCAGCAGTTTAAGGGGGGCGGGAGGTGGCTACACCTTC
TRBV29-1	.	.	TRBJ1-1	CSVGAGHTEAFF	TGCAGCGTTGGGGCAGGTCACACTGAAGCTTTCTTT
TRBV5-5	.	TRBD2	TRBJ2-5	CASSGLAGVETQYF	TGTGCCAGCAGTGGACTAGCGGGTGTGGAGACCCAGTACTTC
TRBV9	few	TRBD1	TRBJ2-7	CASSVGTGPYEQYF	TGTGCCAGCAGCGTCGGGACAGGACCCTACGAGCAGTACTTC
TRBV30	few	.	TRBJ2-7	CAWSVPHIPSYEQYF	TGTGCCTGGAGTGTACCTCACATTCCCTCCTACGAGCAGTACTTC
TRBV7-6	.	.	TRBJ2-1	CASSLGISGSSYNEQFF	TGTGCCAGCAGCTTAGGGATTAGCGGAAGCTCCTACAATGAGCAGTTCTTC
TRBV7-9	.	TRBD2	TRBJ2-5	CSSSFRPSGSLETQYF	TGTTCCAGCAGCTTTCGGCCTAGCGGGAGCTTAGAGACCCAGTACTTC
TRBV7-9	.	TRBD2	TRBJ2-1	CASSLATSGGGDEQFF	TGTGCCAGCAGCTTAGCGACTAGCGGGGGAGGAGATGAGCAGTTCTTC
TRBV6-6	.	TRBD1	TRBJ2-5	CASHWTGGSGEQYF	TGTGCCAGCCACTGGACAGGAGGTTCTGGGGAGCAGTACTTC
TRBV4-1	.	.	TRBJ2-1	CASSQGEDEQFF	TGCGCCAGCAGCCAAGGGGAGGATGAGCAGTTCTTC
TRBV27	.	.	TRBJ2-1	CASSLATEGDEQFF	TGTGCCAGCAGTTTAGCGACGGAAGGGGATGAGCAGTTCTTC
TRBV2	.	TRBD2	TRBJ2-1	CASSDRTSGRLNEQFF	TGTGCCAGCAGTGATAGGACTAGCGGGAGGTTAAATGAGCAGTTCTTC
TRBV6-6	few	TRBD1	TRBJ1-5	CASSWDRGNQPQHF	TGTGCCAGCAGTTGGGACAGGGGCAATCAGCCCCAGCATTTT
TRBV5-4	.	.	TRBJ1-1	CASTETTRAREAFF	TGTGCCAGCACCGAAACCACCAGGGCCCGGGAAGCTTTCTTT
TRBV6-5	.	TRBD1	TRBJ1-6	CASSPGTGVGSPLHF	TGTGCCAGCAGTCCCGGGACAGGGGTAGGTTCACCCCTCCACTTT
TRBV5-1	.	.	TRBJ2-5	CASSSDNQETQYF	TGCGCCAGCAGCTCGGACAACCAAGAGACCCAGTACTTC
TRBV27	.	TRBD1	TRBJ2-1	CASSSSQGKAYNEQFF	TGTGCCAGCAGTTCATCACAGGGGAAGGCCTACAATGAGCAGTTCTTC
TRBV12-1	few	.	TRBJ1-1	CASSIRTGMNTEAFF	TGTGCCAGCAGCATCAGGACAGGGATGAACACTGAAGCTTTCTTT
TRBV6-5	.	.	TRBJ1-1	CASSATFDTEAFF	TGTGCCAGCAGTGCGACATTCGACACTGAAGCTTTCTTT
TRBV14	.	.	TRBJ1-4	CASSQEGGWNEKLFF	TGTGCCAGCAGCCAAGAAGGGGGTTGGAATGAAAAACTGTTTTTT
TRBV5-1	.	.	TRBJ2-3	CASSLIGENTDTQYF	TGCGCCAGCAGCTTGATTGGGGAGAACACAGATACGCAGTATTTT
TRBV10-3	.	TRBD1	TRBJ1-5	CAISVGTGDQPQHF	TGTGCCATCAGTGTCGGGACAGGGGATCAGCCCCAGCATTTT
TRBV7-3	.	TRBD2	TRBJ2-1	CASSLSLAGLNEQFF	TGTGCCAGCAGCTTAAGTTTAGCGGGGTTGAATGAGCAGTTCTTC
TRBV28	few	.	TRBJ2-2	CASSPVPTGELFF	TGTGCCAGCAGCCCAGTCCCCACCGGGGAGCTGTTTTTT
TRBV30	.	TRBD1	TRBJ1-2	CAHDRGPVGYTF	TGTGCCCATGACAGGGGGCCTGTCGGCTACACCTTC
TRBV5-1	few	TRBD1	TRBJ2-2	CASSFNQGATGELFF	TGCGCCAGCAGCTTCAATCAGGGGGCAACCGGGGAGCTGTTTTTT
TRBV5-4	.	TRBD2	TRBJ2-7	CASSLDGSGIYEQYF	TGTGCCAGCAGCTTGGATGGAAGCGGGATTTACGAGCAGTACTTC
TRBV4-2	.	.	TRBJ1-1	CASSQEELSLNTEAFF	TGTGCCAGCAGCCAAGAGGAGCTATCCTTGAACACTGAAGCTTTCTTT
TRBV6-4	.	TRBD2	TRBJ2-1	CASSETSGRPNEQFF	TGTGCCAGCAGTGAAACTAGCGGGAGGCCGAATGAGCAGTTCTTC
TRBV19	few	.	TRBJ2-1	CASSKWASYNEQFF	TGTGCCAGTAGTAAGTGGGCCTCCTACAATGAGCAGTTCTTC
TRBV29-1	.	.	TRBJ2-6	CSVSGSGANVLTF	TGCAGCGTTTCCGGGTCTGGGGCCAACGTCCTGACTTTC
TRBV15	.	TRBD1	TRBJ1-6	CATSRDRAGDSPLHF	TGTGCCACCAGCCGAGACAGGGCAGGGGATTCACCCCTCCACTTT
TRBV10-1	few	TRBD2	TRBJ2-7	CASSELLAGGSEQYF	TGCGCCAGCAGTGAGTTACTAGCGGGAGGGAGTGAGCAGTACTTC
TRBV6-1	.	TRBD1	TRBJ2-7	CASSNQQGASYEQYF	TGTGCCAGCAGTAATCAACAGGGGGCCTCCTACGAGCAGTACTTC
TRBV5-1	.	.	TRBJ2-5	CASYRVGETQYF	TGCGCCAGCTACAGGGTGGGAGAGACCCAGTACTTC
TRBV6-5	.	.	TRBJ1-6	CASTYDHSNSPLHF	TGTGCCAGCACTTATGATCACAGTAATTCACCCCTCCACTTT
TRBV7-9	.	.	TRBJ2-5	CASSLVQGGGQETQYF	TGTGCCAGCAGCTTAGTTCAGGGAGGGGGGCAAGAGACCCAGTACTTC
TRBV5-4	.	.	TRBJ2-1	CASSWEERSIEQFF	TGTGCCAGCAGCTGGGAAGAGCGGTCTATTGAGCAGTTCTTC
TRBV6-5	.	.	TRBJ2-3	CASSLADTQYF	TGTGCCAGCAGCTTAGCAGATACGCAGTATTTT
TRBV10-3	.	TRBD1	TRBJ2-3	CAISDGQGYTDTQYF	TGTGCCATCAGTGATGGACAGGGGTACACAGATACGCAGTATTTT
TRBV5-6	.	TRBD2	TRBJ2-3	CASSFRTSGGRDTQYF	TGTGCCAGCAGCTTCCGGACTAGCGGGGGGAGAGATACGCAGTATTTT
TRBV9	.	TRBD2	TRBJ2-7	CASSVGTSDKYEQYF	TGTGCCAGCAGCGTGGGGACTAGCGATAAATACGAGCAGTACTTC
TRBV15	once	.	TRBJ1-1	CATSRDKNTEAFF	TGTGCCACCAGCAGAGATAAGAACACTGAAGCTTTCTTT
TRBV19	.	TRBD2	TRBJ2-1	CASTRTSGNEQFF	TGTGCCAGTACTCGGACTAGCGGGAATGAGCAGTTCTTC
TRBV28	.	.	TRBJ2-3	CASTQGDTQYF	TGTGCCAGCACCCAGGGGGATACGCAGTATTTT
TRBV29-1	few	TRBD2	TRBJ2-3	CSVEDGGFSSGRTDTQYF	TGCAGCGTTGAAGATGGGGGATTTTCTAGCGGGAGGACAGATACGCAGTATTTT
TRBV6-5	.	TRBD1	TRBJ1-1	CASRVDRVVTEAFF	TGTGCCAGCAGGGTCGACAGGGTGGTCACTGAAGCTTTCTTT
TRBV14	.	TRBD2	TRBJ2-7	CASSQSSGGAEEQYF	TGTGCCAGCAGCCAGTCGAGCGGGGGGGCGGAGGAGCAGTACTTC
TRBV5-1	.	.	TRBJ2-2	CASRPHPGELFF	TGCGCCAGCAGACCACACCCCGGGGAGCTGTTTTTT
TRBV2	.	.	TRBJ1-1	CASSDRPGMNTEAFF	TGTGCCAGCAGTGATAGGCCCGGGATGAACACTGAAGCTTTCTTT
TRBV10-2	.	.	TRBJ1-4	CASSEDRSPTNEKLFF	TGCGCCAGCAGTGAGGACAGGAGTCCAACTAATGAAAAACTGTTTTTT